This T cell receptor beta chain is from a study of radiation and T cells in renal cell carcinoma. Study results and caveats: Top tumor clonotypes rose in blood 2 weeks post-radiation, then contracted.

V gave up 7 bases and J gave up 5 bases, with 20 bases separating them. In germline, CDR1 is LNHDA, CDR2 SQIVND (reference sequence). The CDR3 extends over 15 amino acids. With regard to this clone: The target antigen is unknown.

The time point denotes: blood 4 weeks post-SBRT, at nephrectomy. Treatment noted: 15 Gy SBRT to primary tumor, nephrectomy 4 weeks later. Nephrectomy followed 15 Gy stereotactic body radiation by 4 weeks. Radiation-treated patients gave blood at baseline, week 2 and week 4. Clear cell pathology was present in this patient's renal cell carcinoma. The method was immunoSEQ multiplex PCR; TCRdb's version includes in-frame clones alone and lacks a portion of them. The data contain roughly 100,000 clones, more than 65% of them singletons. The TCR was taken from a man between 60 and 70 years old with renal cell carcinoma. The sequences come from blood, collected from a patient whose treatment included radiotherapy and nephrectomy. V and J are TRBV19 and TRBJ1-1; D is possibly TRBD1 (6 bases). The CDR3 loop is CASTTPGGGKTEAFF. The CDR3 coding sequence is TGTGCCAGTACCACTCCTGGGGGGGGCAAGACTGAAGCTTTCTTT.